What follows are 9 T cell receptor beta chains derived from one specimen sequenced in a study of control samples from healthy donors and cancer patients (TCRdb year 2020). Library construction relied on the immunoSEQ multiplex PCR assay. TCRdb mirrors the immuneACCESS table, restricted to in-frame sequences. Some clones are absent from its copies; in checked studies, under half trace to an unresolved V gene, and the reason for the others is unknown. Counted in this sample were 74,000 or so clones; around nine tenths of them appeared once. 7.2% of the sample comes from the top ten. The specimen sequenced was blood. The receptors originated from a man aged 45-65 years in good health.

This CDR3 reads CASSVGGGFYNEQFF. The CDR3 DNA is TGTGCCAGCAGCGTAGGCGGGGGCTTCTACAATGAGCAGTTCTTC. The gene calls are TRBV9 and TRBJ2-1; tentatively, D is TRBD2 (7 bases). Per germline, CDR1 SGDLS and CDR2 YYNGEE. CDR3 length: 15 amino acids. The V gene lost 0 bases and the J gene lost 3 bases, with 10 bases spanning the gap. The whole variable domain, remainder taken from reference TRBV9 and TRBJ2-1, is DSGVTQTPKHLITATGQRVTLRCSPRSGDLSVYWYQQSLDQGLQFLIQYYNGEERAKGNILERFSAQQFPDLHSELNLSSLELGDSALYFCASSVGGGFYNEQFFGPGTRLTVL.

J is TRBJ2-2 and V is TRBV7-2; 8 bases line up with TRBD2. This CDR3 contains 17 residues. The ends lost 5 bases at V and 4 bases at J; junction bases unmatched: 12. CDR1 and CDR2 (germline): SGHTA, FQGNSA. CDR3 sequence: CASSAPRGGTGTGELFF. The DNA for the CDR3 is TGTGCCAGCAGCGCCCCTCGGGGGGGCACGGGCACCGGGGAGCTGTTTTTT.

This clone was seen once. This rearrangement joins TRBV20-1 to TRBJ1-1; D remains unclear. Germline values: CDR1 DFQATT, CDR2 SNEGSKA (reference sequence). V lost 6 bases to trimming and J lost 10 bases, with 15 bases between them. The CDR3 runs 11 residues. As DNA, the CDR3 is TGCAGTGCCCAGAGCGGGGTCGGAGCTTTCTTT. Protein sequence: CSAQSGVGAFF.

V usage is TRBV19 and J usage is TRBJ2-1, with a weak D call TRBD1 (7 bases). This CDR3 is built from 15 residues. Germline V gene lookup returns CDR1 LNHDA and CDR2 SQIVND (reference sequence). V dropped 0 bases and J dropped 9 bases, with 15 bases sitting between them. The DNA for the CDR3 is TGTGCCAGTAGTATAGAGAGACAGGGAGGCAGTGAGCAGTTCTTC. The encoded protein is CASSIERQGGSEQFF.

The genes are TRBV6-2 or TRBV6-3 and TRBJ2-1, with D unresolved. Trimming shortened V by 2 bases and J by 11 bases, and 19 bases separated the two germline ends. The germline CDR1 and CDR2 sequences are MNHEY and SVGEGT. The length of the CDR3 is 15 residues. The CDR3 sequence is CASSYVTGRSSQQFF. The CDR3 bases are TGTGCCAGCAGTTACGTTACCGGGCGCTCATCTCAGCAGTTCTTC.

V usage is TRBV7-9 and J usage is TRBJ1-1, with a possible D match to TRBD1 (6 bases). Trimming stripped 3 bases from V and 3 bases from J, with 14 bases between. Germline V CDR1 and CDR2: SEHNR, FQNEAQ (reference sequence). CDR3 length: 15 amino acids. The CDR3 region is CASSFGRAGDTEAFF. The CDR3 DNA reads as TGTGCCAGCAGCTTTGGCAGGGCAGGGGACACTGAAGCTTTCTTT.

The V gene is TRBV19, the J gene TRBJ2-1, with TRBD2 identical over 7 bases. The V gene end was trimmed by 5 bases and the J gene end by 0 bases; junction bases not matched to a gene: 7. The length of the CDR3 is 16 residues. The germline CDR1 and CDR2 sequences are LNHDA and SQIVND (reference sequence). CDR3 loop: CASSRAGLSSYNEQFF. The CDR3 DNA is TGTGCCAGTAGTCGAGCGGGGCTGAGCTCCTACAATGAGCAGTTCTTC.

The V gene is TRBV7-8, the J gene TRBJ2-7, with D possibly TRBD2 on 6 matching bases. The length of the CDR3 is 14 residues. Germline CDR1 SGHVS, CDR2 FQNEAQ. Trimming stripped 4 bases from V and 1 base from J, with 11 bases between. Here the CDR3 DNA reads TGTGCCAGCAGCTACCGGGACTTATCCTACGAGCAGTACTTC. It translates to CASSYRDLSYEQYF.

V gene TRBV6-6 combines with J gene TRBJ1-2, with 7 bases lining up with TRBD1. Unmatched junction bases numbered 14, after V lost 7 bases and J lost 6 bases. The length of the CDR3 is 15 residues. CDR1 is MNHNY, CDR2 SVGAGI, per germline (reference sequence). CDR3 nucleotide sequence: TGTGCCAGCACCTACCCCCGACAGGGAGGTGATGGCTACACCTTC. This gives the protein CASTYPRQGGDGYTF.